A selection of T cell receptor beta chains follows, all from one sample in a study of shared clonotypes between healthy human individuals. Clones were sequenced by immunoSEQ multiplex PCR, and TCRdb holds only the in-frame ones, with some missing. The table records about 2,200,000 clones, roughly 91% of them present only once. The sequencing sample was made of naive CD8+ T cells from PBMCs. These TCRs come from a young man in good health. Some clones in this sample may be carry-over from other donors' samples. CDR3s include the opening cysteine and the closing phenylalanine or tryptophan. The order of the fields is V gene, J gene, D gene, clone size, CDR3 protein, CDR3 DNA. The D gene is left open where the match is weak. Not all rows give a size; the values are once, few, many and, for expanded clones, a class.

TRBV14,TRBJ2-1,NA,NA,CASSQGTNEQFF,TGTGCCAGCAGCCAAGGCACCAATGAGCAGTTCTTC
TRBV27,TRBJ1-5,TRBD1,NA,CASKWDRPNQPQHF,TGTGCCAGCAAATGGGACAGACCGAATCAGCCCCAGCATTTT
TRBV11-2,TRBJ2-1,NA,NA,CASSLDSSVGGSYNEQFF,TGTGCCAGCAGCTTAGACAGTTCCGTGGGAGGTTCCTACAATGAGCAGTTCTTC
TRBV7-9,TRBJ2-5,TRBD1,NA,CASSSATGQETQYF,TGTGCCAGCAGCTCAGCGACAGGGCAAGAGACCCAGTACTTC
TRBV28,TRBJ2-7,NA,NA,CASSLGKATQYF,TGTGCCAGCAGCCTCGGGAAAGCGACGCAGTACTTC
TRBV7-9,TRBJ2-2,NA,once,CASNGAVELAAGELFF,TGTGCCAGCAACGGTGCCGTGGAGTTAGCGGCCGGGGAGCTGTTTTTT
TRBV27,TRBJ2-3,TRBD1,NA,CASSRATGLIDTQYF,TGTGCCAGCAGTCGCGCGACAGGGCTGATAGATACGCAGTATTTT
TRBV28,TRBJ1-3,TRBD1,NA,CASSLPRQGSGNTIYF,TGTGCCAGCAGTCTTCCGAGACAGGGGTCTGGAAACACCATATATTTT
TRBV19,TRBJ2-1,NA,once,CASSLSGGYNEQFF,TGTGCCAGTAGTCTAAGCGGAGGTTACAATGAGCAGTTCTTC
TRBV4-1,TRBJ2-2,TRBD2,NA,CASSQTVPPPTSPTGELFF,TGCGCCAGCAGCCAAACTGTACCACCACCGACTAGCCCCACCGGGGAGCTGTTTTTT
TRBV4-1,TRBJ2-7,NA,NA,CASSQDPGGLYEQYF,TGCGCCAGCAGCCAAGACCCAGGCGGGCTCTACGAGCAGTACTTC
TRBV6-5,TRBJ2-7,TRBD2,NA,CASSYALAASYEQYF,TGTGCCAGCAGTTACGCCCTAGCGGCTTCCTACGAGCAGTACTTC
TRBV27,TRBJ2-3,NA,NA,CASSLGQRLSDTQYF,TGTGCCAGCAGTTTGGGGCAGCGCCTCTCAGATACGCAGTATTTT
TRBV28,TRBJ2-5,NA,NA,CAGRGVAQETQYF,TGTGCAGGAAGAGGGGTGGCACAAGAGACCCAGTACTTC
TRBV5-1,TRBJ1-1,NA,NA,CASSLNGRNTEAFF,TGCGCCAGCAGCTTGAACGGCAGAAACACTGAAGCTTTCTTT
TRBV29-1,TRBJ2-5,NA,NA,CSVEAGTGVLAGGAKTQYF,TGCAGCGTTGAAGCCGGGACAGGGGTATTAGCGGGAGGAGCGAAGACCCAGTACTTC
TRBV19,TRBJ2-1,NA,NA,CASSIEGVWNNEQFF,TGTGCCAGTAGTATTGAGGGAGTCTGGAACAATGAGCAGTTCTTC
TRBV9,TRBJ2-7,NA,NA,CASSVAAREPYEQYF,TGTGCCAGCAGCGTAGCTGCCAGGGAACCCTACGAGCAGTACTTC
TRBV5-1,TRBJ2-1,NA,NA,CASSRLPNNEQFF,TGCGCCAGCAGTAGGCTACCTAACAATGAGCAGTTCTTC
TRBV18,TRBJ2-1,NA,once,CASSPPGAGDNEQFF,TGTGCCAGCTCACCACCGGGGGCAGGGGACAATGAGCAGTTCTTC
TRBV2,TRBJ2-1,NA,NA,CASRVAGALDNEQFF,TGTGCCAGCAGGGTTGCAGGGGCTCTCGACAATGAGCAGTTCTTC
TRBV6-4,TRBJ2-1,NA,NA,CASSEDGSRYNEQFF,TGTGCCAGCAGTGAGGACGGGAGTAGGTACAATGAGCAGTTCTTC
TRBV28,TRBJ2-7,TRBD2,NA,CASSFLAGNLNEQYF,TGTGCCAGCAGTTTCTTAGCGGGAAATCTAAACGAGCAGTACTTC
TRBV7-9,TRBJ1-2,NA,NA,CASSETYGYTF,TGTGCCAGCAGCGAAACATATGGCTACACCTTC
TRBV28,TRBJ2-4,NA,NA,CASSFEAGVDIQYF,TGTGCCAGCAGTTTTGAGGCAGGGGTGGACATTCAGTACTTC
TRBV19,TRBJ2-2,NA,NA,CASSTGNTGELFF,TGTGCCAGTAGCACAGGTAACACCGGGGAGCTGTTTTTT
TRBV7-9,TRBJ2-2,TRBD1,NA,CASSPYRGFGELFF,TGTGCCAGCAGCCCATACAGGGGATTCGGGGAGCTGTTTTTT